Listed below are T cell receptor beta chains from one sample, sequenced in a study of blood T cell repertoires in COVID-19. Sequenced by immunoSEQ multiplex PCR; TCRdb stores in-frame clones only, minus some. The sample has about 58,000 clones; more than 80% are singletons. Sequencing was done on a sample of peripheral blood. All receptors come from a human donor in a cohort sampled during active COVID-19. The CDR3 runs from the conserved cysteine through the conserved F or W. D genes are given only for firm matches. Clone sizes are given selectively: once, few, many, or a class where the clone is expanded.

clone_size	d_call	v_call	j_call	cdr3_length	cdr3_aa	cdr3_nt
.	.	TRBV5-1	TRBJ1-2	15	CASSATQGSIYGYTF	TGCGCCAGCAGCGCGACGCAGGGATCAATCTATGGCTACACCTTC
few	.	TRBV5-1	TRBJ2-1	15	CASGPGGRSYNEQFF	TGCGCCAGTGGCCCGGGGGGCCGCTCCTACAATGAGCAGTTCTTC
.	.	TRBV11-1	TRBJ2-1	13	CASSHSSYNEQFF	TGTGCCAGCAGCCACAGCTCCTACAATGAGCAGTTCTTC
.	.	TRBV10-3	TRBJ2-5	16	CAISEGGGGGQETQYF	TGTGCCATCAGTGAGGGGGGCGGGGGAGGACAAGAGACCCAGTACTTC
.	.	TRBV29-1	TRBJ1-3	13	CSGLGGSGNTIYF	TGCAGCGGGTTGGGGGGCTCTGGAAACACCATATATTTT
.	.	TRBV19	TRBJ1-2	15	CASSSDREGIRGYTF	TGTGCCAGTAGTTCCGACCGGGAGGGGATTCGGGGCTACACCTTC
.	TRBD2	TRBV3-1/TRBV3-2	TRBJ2-1	12	CVTSGGANEQFF	TGTGTCACGAGCGGGGGGGCCAATGAGCAGTTCTTC
once	.	TRBV11-2	TRBJ1-3	14	CASSRQAAGNTIYF	TGTGCCAGCAGCCGACAGGCTGCTGGAAACACCATATATTTT
.	TRBD1	TRBV3-1/TRBV3-2	TRBJ1-3	16	CASSQGDRGPGNTIYF	TGTGCCAGCAGCCAAGGCGACAGGGGGCCTGGAAACACCATATATTTT
.	.	TRBV18	TRBJ1-1	12	CASSPSETEAFF	TGTGCCAGCTCACCGTCGGAGACTGAAGCTTTCTTT
.	TRBD1	TRBV18	TRBJ1-2	18	CASSRERPGGASGYGYTF	TGTGCCAGCTCACGGGAAAGGCCAGGGGGCGCGTCGGGCTATGGCTACACCTTC
.	.	TRBV2	TRBJ2-7	13	CASGPTAGSVQYF	TGTGCCAGTGGACCTACGGCGGGTAGCGTGCAGTACTTC
few	TRBD1	TRBV5-1	TRBJ2-7	15	CASSVSSTGQGEQYF	TGCGCCAGCAGCGTAAGTTCGACAGGGCAGGGCGAGCAGTACTTC
.	TRBD1	TRBV5-8	TRBJ1-5	16	CASRYQGAGSNQPQHF	TGTGCCAGCAGGTATCAGGGGGCTGGAAGCAATCAGCCCCAGCATTTT
.	TRBD1	TRBV7-8	TRBJ2-3	16	CASSPTGVAFTDTQYF	TGTGCCAGCAGCCCGACAGGGGTAGCATTCACAGATACGCAGTATTTT
.	.	TRBV10-3	TRBJ1-1	14	CAISVQGLNTEAFF	TGTGCCATCAGTGTACAGGGACTGAACACTGAAGCTTTCTTT
.	.	TRBV19	TRBJ2-1	16	CASSIDPSVSYNEQFF	TGTGCCAGTAGTATAGACCCCTCCGTCTCCTACAATGAGCAGTTCTTC
.	TRBD1	TRBV30	TRBJ2-5	11	CASTGGETQYF	TGTGCCTCGACAGGGGGAGAGACCCAGTACTTC
few	TRBD1	TRBV5-1	TRBJ2-1	17	CASSGGQGMSSYNEQFF	TGCGCCAGCAGCGGGGGACAGGGTATGAGCTCCTACAATGAGCAGTTCTTC
few	.	TRBV6-2/TRBV6-3	TRBJ2-7	17	CASSYCVGCLNPYEQYF	TGTGCCAGCAGTTACTGTGTTGGCTGCCTGAATCCCTACGAGCAGTACTTC
.	TRBD1	TRBV6-5	TRBJ2-7	14	CASSYRDRSYEQYF	TGTGCCAGCAGTTACAGGGACAGATCCTACGAGCAGTACTTC
.	.	TRBV7-9	TRBJ1-5	16	CASSLGTAYSNQPQHF	TGTGCCAGCAGCTTAGGCACAGCATATAGCAATCAGCCCCAGCATTTT